These 12 T cell receptor beta chains share one sample of origin, sequenced in a study of T cell repertoires in cytomegalovirus infection. Each CDR3 protein is one row after TCRdb ran MiXCR on the reads. Of fewer than 550,000 distinct CDR3 sequences in the sample, 16% were seen once. Sequencing was carried out using CD8+ T cells from PBMCs. These TCRs come from a human donor in good health (CMV status not recorded). Some clones in this sample may be carry-over from other donors' samples.

This clonotype was seen a few times. This chain joins TRBV7-9 and TRBJ1-4; TRBD1 matches 8 bases. This CDR3 has 13 amino acids. V shed 5 bases, J shed 6 bases, and the junction held 2 bases outside the gene matches. The germline V gene encodes CDR1 SEHNR and CDR2 FQNEAQ (reference sequence). The CDR3 is CASSPTGDEKLFF. The CDR3, as DNA: TGTGCCAGCAGCCCGACAGGGGATGAAAAACTGTTTTTT.

V usage is TRBV5-6 and J usage is TRBJ2-3; TRBD1 aligns across 7 bases. Germline loops: CDR1 SGHDT, CDR2 YYEEEE. The trim removed 4 bases at V and 3 bases at J, leaving 11 bases unmatched. The CDR3 is 16 residues long. CDR3 DNA: TGTGCCAGCAGCGGCGTGCGGACAGGTAGAACAGATACGCAGTATTTT. This translates into CASSGVRTGRTDTQYF.

The chain uses TRBV28 and TRBJ1-5; 8 nucleotides match TRBD1. Germline CDR1 MDHEN, CDR2 SYDVKM. Trimming at V came to 5 bases and at J to 1 base, leaving 4 bases not matched to a gene. The CDR3 has 15 amino acids. CDR3 sequence (DNA): TGTGCCAGCAGTACAGACAGGGGAAGCAATCAGCCCCAGCATTTT. Translating gives CASSTDRGSNQPQHF.

This clonotype was seen only a few times. This chain links TRBV27 with TRBJ2-3; TRBD2 might be the D (6 bases). The germline gives CDR1 MNHEY, CDR2 SMNVEV (reference sequence). The CDR3 spans 14 residues. The germline V and J ends were trimmed by 6 bases and 2 bases, with 12 bases remaining between them. The CDR3 region is CASRPGLVTDTQYF. CDR3 bases: TGTGCCAGCAGACCGGGACTTGTCACAGATACGCAGTATTTT.

In this sample, this clonotype turned up a few times. V gene TRBV6-2 or TRBV6-3 combines with J gene TRBJ2-1; no clear D gene. Germline V CDR1 and CDR2: MNHEY, SVGEGT. The CDR3 is 12 residues long. Trimming removed 9 bases at V and 0 bases at J, with 6 bases between. CDR3 nucleotides: TGTGCCAGTCGGGCCTCCTACAATGAGCAGTTCTTC. Translating it yields CASRASYNEQFF.

The V gene is TRBV4-1, the J gene TRBJ1-1; maybe TRBD1 (6 bases). CDR1 is MGHRA, CDR2 YSYEKL, per germline. The CDR3 is made up of 16 amino acids. Deletions cut 4 bases from V and 0 bases from J, with 15 bases between. CDR3 loop: CASSLGQFWMNTEAFF. The CDR3 DNA reads TGCGCCAGCAGCCTAGGACAGTTTTGGATGAACACTGAAGCTTTCTTT.

Only a few counts were recorded for this clonotype. The gene calls are TRBV5-1 and TRBJ2-1; D perhaps matches TRBD2 (6 bases). The CDR3 runs 16 residues. The ends were cut back, 2 bases at V and 3 bases at J, with 15 bases in the middle. Germline CDR1 is SGHRS and CDR2 is YFSETQ. CDR3 residues: CASSFYNTGVYNEQFF. In DNA form, the CDR3 reads TGCGCCAGCAGCTTTTACAATACGGGGGTCTACAATGAGCAGTTCTTC.

This clonotype was seen ten or more times. The CDR3 DNA sequence: TGTGCCAGCAGCCCCCGGGGGGCCTATGATACGCAGTATTTT. This translates into CASSPRGAYDTQYF. The V and J genes are TRBV7-8 and TRBJ2-3; D is perhaps TRBD2 (7 bases). The CDR3 loop spans 14 amino acids. Trimming pared 5 bases from V and 6 bases from J, leaving 15 bases between. Per germline, CDR1 SGHVS and CDR2 FQNEAQ.

This clonotype was detected ten times or more. This chain connects TRBV11-2 to TRBJ2-5, with 11 bases aligning to TRBD2. Germline V lookup: CDR1 SGHAT, CDR2 FQNNGV. This CDR3 is 16 amino acids long. The J segment lost 5 bases and the V segment lost 4 bases, leaving 9 bases of the junction unmatched. Here the CDR3 DNA reads TGTGCCAGCAGCTCGGCTAGCGGGAGGCCGGGGGAGACCCAGTACTTC. Protein sequence: CASSSASGRPGETQYF. The full variable domain, in which reference TRBV11-2 and TRBJ2-5 provide the parts outside the CDR3, is EAGVAQSPRYKIIEKRQSVAFWCNPISGHATLYWYQQILGQGPKLLIQFQNNGVVDDSQLPKDRFSAERLKGVDSTLKIQPAKLEDSAVYLCASSSASGRPGETQYFGPGTRLLVL.

This clonotype was seen repeatedly, ten times or more. The rearrangement uses TRBV24-1 and TRBJ2-1, with D uncertain. Trimming shortened V by 3 bases and J by 8 bases, and 7 bases separated the two germline ends. The CDR3 runs to 12 residues. Per germline, CDR1 KGHDR and CDR2 SFDVKD. CDR3 nucleotides: TGTGCCACCAGTGATCATCTCGATGAGCAGTTCTTC. Protein product: CATSDHLDEQFF.

This clonotype was counted only a few times. The V and J genes are TRBV27 and TRBJ1-1; D is perhaps TRBD1 (6 bases). The V end lost 5 bases, the J end lost 2 bases, and 12 bases lay between the germline ends. The CDR3 spans 14 residues. In germline, CDR1 is MNHEY, CDR2 SMNVEV (reference sequence). The DNA for the CDR3 is TGTGCCAGCAGTACCGGGACATTCAACACTGAAGCTTTCTTT. This encodes CASSTGTFNTEAFF.

In this sample, this clonotype turned up many times. This chain connects TRBV7-9 to TRBJ2-2; no firm D call. Trimming left V 5 bases short and J 4 bases short, with 8 bases between. CDR3 length: 13 amino acids. CDR1 SEHNR and CDR2 FQNEAQ come from the germline V gene (reference sequence). The CDR3 protein is CASSRALTGELFF. As DNA, the CDR3 is TGTGCCAGCAGCCGGGCCCTCACCGGGGAGCTGTTTTTT.